The clone carrying this T cell receptor beta chain was counted a single time. Its antigen is unknown. The V end was cut by 1 base, the J end by 7 bases, with 7 bases between. Germline CDR1 and CDR2: SGHNT and YENEEA. This CDR3 comprises 13 residues. The data were taken from a study of T cell clonotyping in hematopoietic cell transplantation. As for the study in general: Recipient samples before transplant were obtained post-cytoreduction. Study observations and caveats: Broader posttransplant TCR repertoire diversity was predicted by graft donor and pretransplant recipient Inverse Simpson Index values.

Time point: recipient sample about 28 days before transplant, after cytoreduction. Recipients were bled about 28 days pretransplant and at posttransplant days 30, 100, 180. The method was immunoSEQ multiplex PCR; TCRdb's version includes in-frame clones alone and lacks a portion of them. This repertoire shows tens of thousands of clones, about nine tenths found once; its top ten account for 5.9%. Specimen: peripheral blood mononuclear cells, collected before stem cell transplant. The clonotype comes from a man between 60 and 75 years old with biphenotypic leukemia. Some clones in this sample may be carry-over from other donors' samples. V and J are TRBV11-3 and TRBJ2-2, with unresolved D. The DNA for the CDR3 is TGTGCCAGCAGCTTAGGCCCGGACGGGGAGCTGTTTTTT. Its translation is CASSLGPDGELFF.